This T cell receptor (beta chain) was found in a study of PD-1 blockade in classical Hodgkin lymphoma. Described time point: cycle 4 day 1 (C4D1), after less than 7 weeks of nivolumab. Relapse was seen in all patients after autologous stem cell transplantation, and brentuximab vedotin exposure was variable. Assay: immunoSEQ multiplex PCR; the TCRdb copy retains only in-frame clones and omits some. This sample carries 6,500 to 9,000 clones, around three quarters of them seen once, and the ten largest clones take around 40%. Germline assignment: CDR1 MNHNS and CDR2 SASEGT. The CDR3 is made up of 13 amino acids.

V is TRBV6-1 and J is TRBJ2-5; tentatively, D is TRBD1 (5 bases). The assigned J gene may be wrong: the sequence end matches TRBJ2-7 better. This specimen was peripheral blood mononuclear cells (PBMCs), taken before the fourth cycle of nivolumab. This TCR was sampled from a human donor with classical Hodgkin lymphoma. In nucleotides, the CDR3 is TGTGCCAGCAGTGTAGGGGATACCTACGAGCAGTACTTC. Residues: CASSVGDTYEQYF.